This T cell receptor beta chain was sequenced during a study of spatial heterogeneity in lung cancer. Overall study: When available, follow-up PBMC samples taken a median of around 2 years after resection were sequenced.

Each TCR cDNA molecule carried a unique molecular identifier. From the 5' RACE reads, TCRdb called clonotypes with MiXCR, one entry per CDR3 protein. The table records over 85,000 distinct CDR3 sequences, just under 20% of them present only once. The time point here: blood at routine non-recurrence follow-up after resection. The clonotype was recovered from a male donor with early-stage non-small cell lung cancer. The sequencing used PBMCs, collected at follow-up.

The CDR3 sequence: CASSADAREQYF. In DNA form, the CDR3 reads TGTGCCAGCAGCGCGGACGCTCGCGAGCAGTACTTC. V usage is TRBV7-8 and J usage is TRBJ2-7; D not resolved. CDR1 and CDR2 (germline): SGHVS, FQNEAQ. Between the trimmed V and J ends, which lost 5 bases and 6 bases, there was a span of 11 bases. The CDR3 runs 12 residues.